Below, 21 T cell receptor beta chains from the same sample are listed, as sequenced in a study of T cells in localized non-small cell lung cancer. Assay used: immunoSEQ multiplex PCR; TCRdb lists only in-frame clones, some missing. The table includes about 21,000 clones, 70% to 90% detected once. The input for sequencing was peripheral blood, taken before any cancer treatment. These receptors all stem from a man between 40 and 75 years old with stage I lung adenocarcinoma.

The chain joins TRBV5-6 to TRBJ2-1; D may be TRBD1 (6 bases). V dropped 4 bases and J dropped 4 bases, with 9 bases sitting between them. The CDR3 has 13 amino acids. The V gene's germline CDR1 is SGHDT and CDR2 YYEEEE. CDR3 sequence: CASSDGQYNEQFF. DNA of the CDR3: TGTGCCAGCAGCGATGGACAGTACAATGAGCAGTTCTTC. Full variable domain (outside the CDR3, taken from reference TRBV5-6 and TRBJ2-1): DAGVTQSPTHLIKTRGQQVTLRCSPKSGHDTVSWYQQALGQGPQFIFQYYEEEERQRGNFPDRFSGHQFPNYSSELNVNALLLGDSALYLCASSDGQYNEQFFGPGTRLTVL.

CDR3 nucleotides: TGCGCCAGCAGCCAAGTACCGGGCCCTTCTTACGAGCAGTACTTC. Its protein product is CASSQVPGPSYEQYF. The chain combines TRBV4-1 with TRBJ2-7; D is undetermined. Germline V CDR1 and CDR2: MGHRA, YSYEKL. This CDR3 comprises 15 residues. The V end was cut by 1 base, the J end by 4 bases, with 14 bases between.

The rearrangement links TRBV2 to TRBJ2-5; D unclear. This CDR3 has 12 residues. Germline V CDR1 and CDR2: SNHLY, FYNNEI. V lost 7 bases and J lost 1, with 7 bases in between. The CDR3, as DNA: TGTGCCAGCACTAGATTCCAAGAGACCCAGTACTTC. Amino acid sequence: CASTRFQETQYF.

The V gene is TRBV30, the J gene TRBJ2-3; 9 bases match TRBD2. CDR1 and CDR2 (germline): GTSNPN, SVGIG (reference sequence). With 3 bases clipped from V and 0 bases from J, the junction kept 7 bases outside the gene matches. CDR3 length: 16 amino acids. The CDR3 DNA reads TGTGCCTGGAGCTTGGGACTAGCTGCTAGCACAGATACGCAGTATTTT. This encodes CAWSLGLAASTDTQYF.

This clone was seen only once. V usage is TRBV9 and J usage is TRBJ2-7; 7 bases fit TRBD2. CDR1 and CDR2 from the germline V gene are SGDLS and YYNGEE. Trimming took 0 bases from V and 3 from J; bases not matched to a gene: 6. The CDR3 runs 15 residues. CDR3: CASSVDFSSGYEQYF. For the CDR3, the DNA is TGTGCCAGCAGCGTAGACTTTTCTAGCGGCTACGAGCAGTACTTC.

Here the CDR3 reads CASSLGQENSPLHF. In nucleotides, the CDR3 is TGTGCCAGCAGTTTAGGGCAGGAAAATTCACCCCTCCACTTT. The genes are TRBV27 and TRBJ1-6; unclear D gene. CDR1 and CDR2 (germline): MNHEY, SMNVEV (reference sequence). V dropped 2 bases and J dropped 7 bases, with 9 bases sitting between them. This CDR3 has 14 residues.

The genes are TRBV2 and TRBJ2-3; D is undetermined. Germline V gene lookup returns CDR1 SNHLY and CDR2 FYNNEI. The CDR3 runs to 16 residues. The V and J ends lost 2 bases and 1 base respectively, with 13 bases between them. CDR3 in amino acids: CASSEPRLEGTDTQYF. In DNA, the CDR3 is TGTGCCAGCAGTGAACCTCGCCTAGAAGGCACAGATACGCAGTATTTT.

The CDR3 nucleotides are TGCAGCGTTGGCGGGGCATCTAATCGCGAGCAGTACTTC. Translating it yields CSVGGASNREQYF. The rearrangement links TRBV29-1 to TRBJ2-7; possible D gene TRBD2, 6 bases. Trimming stripped 4 bases from V and 6 bases from J, with 16 bases between. The germline CDR1 and CDR2 sequences are SQVTM and ANQGSEA. This CDR3 contains 13 residues.

Comments on this clone: Other DNA sequences in this specimen translate into the identical CDR3. This rearrangement joins TRBV6-5 to TRBJ1-3, with unresolved D. The CDR3 length is 13 residues. From germline, CDR1 is MNHEY and CDR2 SVGAGI. Trimming cost V 6 bases and J 0 bases, with 6 bases left between them. The CDR3 nucleotides read TGTGCCAGCAGGGCCGGCTCTGGAAACACCATATATTTT. This gives the protein CASRAGSGNTIYF.

The rearrangement links TRBV14 to TRBJ1-5; possibly TRBD1 for D (5 bases). With 3 bases removed from V and 9 bases from J, the gap between germline ends came to 12 bases. Per germline, CDR1 SGHDN and CDR2 FVKESK. The CDR3 is 13 residues long. The CDR3: CASSQRDFTPQHF. CDR3 nucleotides: TGTGCCAGCAGCCAGAGGGACTTCACGCCCCAGCATTTT.

There are a few counts of this clone. DNA for the CDR3: TGTGCCAGCAGCACCTTCCCGGGACAGGATGGAGAGGAGCAGTTCTTC. It specifies CASSTFPGQDGEEQFF. This chain links TRBV7-9 with TRBJ2-1; 8 positions match TRBD1. This CDR3 is built from 16 residues. The germline V gene has CDR1 SEHNR and CDR2 FQNEAQ (reference sequence). Unmatched junction bases numbered 16, after V lost 5 bases and J lost 10 bases.

This chain joins TRBV10-1 and TRBJ1-5; 8 positions agree with TRBD1. The CDR3 covers 17 residues. CDR1 and CDR2 (germline): WNHNN, SYGVQD (reference sequence). The J segment lost 2 bases and the V segment lost 6 bases, leaving 12 bases of the junction unmatched. CDR3 nucleotide sequence: TGCGCCAGCAGCCCGGGACAGGTTCCTCGTGGCAATCAGCCCCAGCATTTT. The encoded protein is CASSPGQVPRGNQPQHF.

This clone was seen only once. The chain has TRBV5-1 and TRBJ2-1; D call uncertain. Trimming shortened V by 6 bases and J by 6 bases, and 10 bases separated the two germline ends. The CDR3 totals 12 residues. Per germline, CDR1 SGHRS and CDR2 YFSETQ. Here the CDR3 reads CASTLRPNEQFF. Written as DNA, the CDR3 is TGCGCCAGCACTCTTAGGCCCAATGAGCAGTTCTTC.

The chain combines TRBV27 with TRBJ2-5; D remains unclear. V was trimmed by 1 base and J by 2 bases, leaving 8 bases between them. CDR1 and CDR2 from the germline V gene are MNHEY and SMNVEV (reference sequence). The CDR3 length is 14 residues. Here the CDR3 reads CASSLLYFQETQYF. CDR3 DNA sequence: TGTGCCAGCAGTTTATTATACTTTCAAGAGACCCAGTACTTC.

The chain combines TRBV7-2 with TRBJ2-7; a weak D match, TRBD1 (5 bases). The CDR3 is 15 amino acids. Looked up from germline, CDR1 is SGHTA and CDR2 is FQGNSA. With 5 bases removed from V and 6 bases from J, the gap between germline ends came to 20 bases. For the CDR3, the DNA is TGTGCCAGCAGCCTAGGACATCTTGGTCGGGTCGAGCAGTACTTC. This encodes CASSLGHLGRVEQYF.

The chain recombines TRBV10-3 with TRBJ2-7; D possibly corresponds to TRBD1 (6 bases). CDR1 ENHRY and CDR2 SYGVKD come from the germline V gene. The V end lost 3 bases, the J end lost 6 bases, and 12 bases lay between the germline ends. The CDR3 length is 13 residues. The CDR3 region has the DNA TGTGCCATCAGTGATGGACAGAACCTCGAGCAGTACTTC. This codes for CAISDGQNLEQYF.

The chain couples TRBV23-1 to TRBJ2-3, with D uncertain. TRBV23-1 is marked as an open reading frame, function uncertain. The V end was cut by 4 bases, the J end by 2 bases, with 28 bases between. The CDR3 has 20 amino acids. CDR3 coding DNA: TGCGCCAGCAGTCTCGCACGCTCTCGGTGCCAGCAAGCCCTCACAGATACGCAGTATTTT. This encodes CASSLARSRCQQALTDTQYF.

This chain links TRBV14 with TRBJ1-1, with TRBD1 identical over 9 bases. This CDR3 spans 15 amino acids. CDR1 and CDR2 (germline): SGHDN, FVKESK. V gave up 4 bases and J gave up 5 bases; unmatched junction bases: 8. CDR3: CASSRVTGGATEAFF. The CDR3, as DNA: TGTGCCAGCAGCCGCGTAACAGGGGGCGCGACTGAAGCTTTCTTT.

The chain joins TRBV7-8 to TRBJ2-4; D remains ambiguous. Trimming removed 1 base at V and 4 bases at J, with 29 bases between. Germline V gene sequence: CDR1 SGHVS, CDR2 FQNEAQ. CDR3 length: 21 amino acids. For the CDR3, the DNA is TGTGCCAGCAGCTTAGGGCGGTTTGCGGACCTCCGTTTCCCCGAAAAAAACATTCAGTACTTC. Translation: CASSLGRFADLRFPEKNIQYF.

This chain connects TRBV5-4 to TRBJ2-1; D assignment may be TRBD1 or TRBD2 (5 bases each). CDR3 size: 17 residues. The germline V gene has CDR1 SGHNT and CDR2 YYREEE (reference sequence). V lost 2 bases, J lost 2 bases, and 17 bases lay in between. The CDR3 DNA reads TGTGCCAGCAGCTTAGTTCCATTGGGGGACCCCTACAATGAGCAGTTCTTC. Translation gives CASSLVPLGDPYNEQFF.

The rearrangement links TRBV27 to TRBJ2-7; D might be TRBD1 (5 bases). Trimming removed 6 bases at V and 2 bases at J, with 11 bases between. CDR1 is MNHEY, CDR2 SMNVEV, per germline (reference sequence). There are 13 residues in the CDR3. CDR3 coding DNA: TGTGCCAGCAGGGGGTTGGGGCCCTACGAGCAGTACTTC. Translating it yields CASRGLGPYEQYF.